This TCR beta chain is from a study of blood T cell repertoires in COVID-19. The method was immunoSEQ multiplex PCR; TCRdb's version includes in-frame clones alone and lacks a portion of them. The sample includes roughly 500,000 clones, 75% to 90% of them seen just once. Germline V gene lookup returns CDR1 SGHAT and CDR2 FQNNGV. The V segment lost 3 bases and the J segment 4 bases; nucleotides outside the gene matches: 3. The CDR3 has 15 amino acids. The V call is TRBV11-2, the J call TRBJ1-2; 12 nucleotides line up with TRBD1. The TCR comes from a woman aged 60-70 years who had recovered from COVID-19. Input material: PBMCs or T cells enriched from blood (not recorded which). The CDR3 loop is CASSFGTGGLYGYTF. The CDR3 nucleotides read TGTGCCAGCAGCTTTGGGACAGGGGGCCTCTATGGCTACACCTTC.